This TCR beta chain derives from a study of cytomegalovirus exposure and HLA in healthy donors. Study background: Early release data held roughly 90 million unique TCRs from HLA-typed donors. Broader study findings: In an earlier analysis, about 90% or about 30%: the productive usage of most TCR beta V segments. The study carried out a later analysis of TCR beta sequences. It associated approximately 17,000 of them with specific HLA alleles at a false discovery rate of 0.05.

PCR used 60 Vbeta primers and 13 Jbeta primers. Generated by immunoSEQ multiplex PCR, the TCRdb table keeps only in-frame clones and is missing some. Of under 150,000 clones in the sample, roughly 70% were seen once. Details on this clone: Its antigen is unidentified.

The CDR3 loop spans 14 amino acids. Germline V gives CDR1 SGDLS, CDR2 YYNGEE. The V end was cut by 0 bases, the J end by 2 bases, with 8 bases between. Sequenced input: PBMCs. This TCR came from a middle-aged woman in good health and CMV-seropositive. V usage is TRBV9 and J usage is TRBJ1-2; D is unclear. CDR3 sequence (DNA): TGTGCCAGCAGCGTAGATGCGGGGAACTATGGCTACACCTTC. As protein: CASSVDAGNYGYTF.